This TCR beta chain was sequenced for a study of T cells in Graves' hyperthyroidism and ophthalmopathy. This clonotype has a handful of counts. The authors deemed Graves' hyperthyroidism stable absent ophthalmopathy progression within 18 months. Diagnoses were established using clinical symptoms, serum thyroxine and TRAb, thyroid ultrasound and orbital computed tomography. The PBMCs studied were ones that came from 10 ml fresh peripheral blood. The CDR3 extends over 13 amino acids. V shed 2 bases and J shed 11 bases, with 15 bases lying between them. CDR1 is MNHEY and CDR2 is SMNVEV in the germline V gene (reference sequence). Amplified TCR beta CDR3 regions derived from RNA transcripts. An initial round of RT-PCR targeting the TCR CDR3 relied on the HTBI primer set. TCRdb re-analysed the multiplex PCR reads in MiXCR, keeping a single row per CDR3 protein. The sample holds about 690,000 distinct CDR3 sequences, around a sixth seen once.

The chain has TRBV27 and TRBJ1-1; perhaps TRBD1 as D (5 bases). The receptor was derived from a man aged 50 or older with Graves' hyperthyroidism. The sample taken for sequencing was blood. CDR3 DNA sequence: TGTGCCAGCAGTTTAGGGGGTGGTGTGGCTGCTTTCTTT. This translates into CASSLGGGVAAFF.